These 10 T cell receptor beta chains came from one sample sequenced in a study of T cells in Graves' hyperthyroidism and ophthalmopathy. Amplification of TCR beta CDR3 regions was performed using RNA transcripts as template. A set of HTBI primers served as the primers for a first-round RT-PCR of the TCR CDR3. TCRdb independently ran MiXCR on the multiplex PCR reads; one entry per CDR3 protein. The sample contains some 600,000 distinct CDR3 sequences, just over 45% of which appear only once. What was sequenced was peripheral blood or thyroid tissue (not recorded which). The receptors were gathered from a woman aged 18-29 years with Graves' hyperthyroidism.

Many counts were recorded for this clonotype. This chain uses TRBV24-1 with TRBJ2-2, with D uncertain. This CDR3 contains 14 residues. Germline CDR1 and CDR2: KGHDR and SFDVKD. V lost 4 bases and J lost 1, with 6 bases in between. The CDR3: CATSESGNTGELFF. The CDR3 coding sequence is TGTGCCACCAGTGAGTCGGGGAACACCGGGGAGCTGTTTTTT.

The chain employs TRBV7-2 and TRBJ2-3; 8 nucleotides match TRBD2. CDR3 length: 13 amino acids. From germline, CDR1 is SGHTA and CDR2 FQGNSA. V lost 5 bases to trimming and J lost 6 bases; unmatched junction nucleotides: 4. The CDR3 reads CASSDGGGDTQYF. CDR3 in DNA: TGTGCCAGCAGCGATGGCGGGGGGGATACGCAGTATTTT.

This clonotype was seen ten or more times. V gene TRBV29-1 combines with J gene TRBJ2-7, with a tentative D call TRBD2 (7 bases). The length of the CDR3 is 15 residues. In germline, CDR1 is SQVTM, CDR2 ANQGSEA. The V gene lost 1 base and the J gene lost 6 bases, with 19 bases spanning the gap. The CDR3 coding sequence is TGCAGCGTTGAAGGGAGGGGGAGGGAAGGAGGCGAGCAGTACTTC. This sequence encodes CSVEGRGREGGEQYF.

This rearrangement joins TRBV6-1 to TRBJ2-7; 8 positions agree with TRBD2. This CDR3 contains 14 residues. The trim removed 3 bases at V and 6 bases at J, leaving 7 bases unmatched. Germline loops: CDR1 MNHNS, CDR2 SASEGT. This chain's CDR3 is CASSEGLVSGEQYF. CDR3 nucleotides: TGTGCCAGCAGTGAGGGACTAGTAAGCGGCGAGCAGTACTTC.

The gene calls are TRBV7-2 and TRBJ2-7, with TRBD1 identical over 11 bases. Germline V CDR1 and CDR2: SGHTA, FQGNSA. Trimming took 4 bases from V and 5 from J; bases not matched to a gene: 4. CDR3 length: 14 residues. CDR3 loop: CASSWDRGFHEQYF. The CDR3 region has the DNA TGTGCCAGCAGCTGGGACAGGGGGTTCCACGAGCAGTACTTC.

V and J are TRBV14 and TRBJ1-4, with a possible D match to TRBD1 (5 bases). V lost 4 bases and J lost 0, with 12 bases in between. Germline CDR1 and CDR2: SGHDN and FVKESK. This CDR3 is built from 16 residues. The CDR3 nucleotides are TGTGCCAGCAGCCGTACGCAGGGTGCAACTAATGAAAAACTGTTTTTT. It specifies CASSRTQGATNEKLFF.

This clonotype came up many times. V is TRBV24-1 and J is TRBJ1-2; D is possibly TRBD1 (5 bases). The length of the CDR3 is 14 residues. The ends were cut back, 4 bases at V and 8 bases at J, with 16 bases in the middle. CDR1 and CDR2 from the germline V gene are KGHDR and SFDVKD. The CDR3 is CATSDPPGSPGYTF. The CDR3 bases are TGTGCCACCAGTGACCCACCAGGGAGTCCCGGCTACACCTTC.

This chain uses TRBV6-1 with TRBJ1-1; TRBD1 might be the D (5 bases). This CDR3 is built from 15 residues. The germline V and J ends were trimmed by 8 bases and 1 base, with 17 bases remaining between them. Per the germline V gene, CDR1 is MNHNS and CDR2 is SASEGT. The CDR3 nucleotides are TGTGCCAGCCAAACCTGGGGGAGGGAGAACACTGAAGCTTTCTTT. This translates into CASQTWGRENTEAFF.

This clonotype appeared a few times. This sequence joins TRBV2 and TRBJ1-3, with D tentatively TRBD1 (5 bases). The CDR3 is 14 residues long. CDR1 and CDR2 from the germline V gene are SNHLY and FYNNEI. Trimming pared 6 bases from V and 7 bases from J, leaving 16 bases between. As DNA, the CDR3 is TGTGCCAGCAGCTTGGGCGGTACAGGCAACACCATATATTTT. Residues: CASSLGGTGNTIYF.

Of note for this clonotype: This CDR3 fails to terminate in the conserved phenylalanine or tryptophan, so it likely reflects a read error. In DNA, the CDR3 is TGTGCCAGCAGCTTAGCTCCAAGGGGAGAGCAGTACCTC. It encodes CASSLAPRGEQYL. The chain couples TRBV7-9 to TRBJ2-7, with D possibly being TRBD1 (5 bases). Germline CDR1 SEHNR, CDR2 FQNEAQ (reference sequence). Trimming stripped 0 bases from V and 7 bases from J, with 10 bases between. The CDR3 runs 13 residues.